This T cell receptor (beta chain) was documented in a study of shared clonotypes between healthy human individuals. Only CD45RO-negative cells positively selected for CCR7 counted as naive CD8 cells, so terminally differentiated effector memory CD45RA+ cells were excluded. Source study methods: ImmunoSEQ output lacked quality scores and full-length reads, limiting matched filtering. The table came from immunoSEQ multiplex PCR; TCRdb's copy has only in-frame clones and leaves some out. Clone size and the V and J calls come from that table; the DNA yielded D and trimming. Here the sample spans about 820,000 clones, approximately 92% being singletons. Trimming removed 3 bases from V and 8 bases from J, with 14 bases in between. CDR1 and CDR2 (germline): SGHNT, YYREEE (reference sequence). The CDR3 consists of 14 residues.

The chain uses TRBV5-4 and TRBJ1-4; no clear D gene. The TCR comes from a man aged 25 to 45 in good health. Sequencing was performed on naive CD8+ T cells sorted from blood. This chain's CDR3 is CASSSKLEGEKLFF. As DNA, the CDR3 is TGTGCCAGCAGCTCGAAATTAGAGGGCGAAAAACTGTTTTTT.